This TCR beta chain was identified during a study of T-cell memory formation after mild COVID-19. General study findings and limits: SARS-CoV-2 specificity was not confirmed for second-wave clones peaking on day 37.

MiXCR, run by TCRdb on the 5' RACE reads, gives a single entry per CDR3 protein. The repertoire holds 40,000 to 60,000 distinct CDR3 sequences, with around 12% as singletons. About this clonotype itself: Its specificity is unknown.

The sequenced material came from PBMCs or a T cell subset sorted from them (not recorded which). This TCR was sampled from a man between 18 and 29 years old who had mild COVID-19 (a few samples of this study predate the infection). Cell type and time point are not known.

The DNA for the CDR3 is TGTGCCAGCAGCCCGGACAGAGCGAAGCAGACCCAGTACTTC. This translates into CASSPDRAKQTQYF. The chain uses TRBV7-7 and TRBJ2-5, with D possibly matching TRBD1 (6 bases). CDR3 length equals 14 residues. The germline V and J ends were trimmed by 5 bases and 6 bases, with 16 bases remaining between them. Germline V gene data show CDR1 as SSHAT and CDR2 as FNYEAQ (reference sequence).